The entry that follows covers one T cell receptor beta chain sequence. This sample is drawn from a study of blood T cell repertoires in COVID-19. Method: immunoSEQ multiplex PCR; TCRdb's copy keeps in-frame clones and lacks some. The table lists about 160,000 clones, less than 85% of them singletons. The sequenced sample was peripheral blood. This sequence originates from an older woman with COVID-19, enrolled during active disease.

The CDR3 sequence is CASSPGGIEQFF. CDR3 DNA sequence: TGTGCCAGCAGCCCGGGAGGGATTGAGCAGTTCTTC. The chain recombines TRBV11-2 with TRBJ2-1, with 8 bases matching TRBD2. J lost 9 bases, V lost 5 bases, and 3 bases had no gene match. Per germline, CDR1 SGHAT and CDR2 FQNNGV. The CDR3 contains 12 residues.